Detailed here is one TCR beta chain. The data belong to a study of blood T cell repertoires in COVID-19. Study summary: Acute and convalescent COVID-19 samples came from the United States, Italy and Spain. In each case, the material was cDNA or gDNA derived from T cells, B-cell-depleted T cells, or PBMCs.

Authors' data handling: Estimates of nucleated cell counts were drawn from the amplification of reference gene primers. Sequencing was performed with immunoSEQ multiplex PCR; in TCRdb, only in-frame clones are kept and a portion is missing. D and trimming come from the DNA, and the V and J calls and clone size come from that table. The sample consists of about 250,000 clones, approximately 85% of them appearing once. Losses at the gene ends were 3 bases for V and 0 bases for J; bases not matched to a gene: 4. Germline lookup yields CDR1 LGHNA and CDR2 YSLEER. CDR3 length: 16 residues. The genes are TRBV4-3 and TRBJ2-3; 9 bases are shared with TRBD1. The TCR comes from a woman aged 70-85 years with acute or convalescent COVID-19. Sequences were obtained from peripheral blood. DNA for the CDR3: TGCGCCAGCAGCCAGGCGACAGGGGGGAGCACAGATACGCAGTATTTT. It specifies CASSQATGGSTDTQYF.